These 32 T cell receptor beta chains share one sample of origin, sequenced in a study of PD-1 blockade in classical Hodgkin lymphoma. Profiled with immunoSEQ multiplex PCR; TCRdb holds only in-frame clones, not every one. The sample has some 46,000 clones, about three quarters seen once. All the patients suffered relapse after autologous stem cell transplantation, and brentuximab vedotin exposure differed. The material was peripheral blood mononuclear cells (PBMCs), obtained before the second cycle of nivolumab. The source of these receptors is a human donor with classical Hodgkin lymphoma.

This clone was observed once. This chain joins TRBV12-5 and TRBJ1-2; TRBD1 might be the D (5 bases). This CDR3 is built from 15 residues. From germline, CDR1 is LGHNT and CDR2 FRNRAP. V was trimmed by 1 base and J by 5 bases, leaving 14 bases between them. The CDR3 bases are TGTGCTAGTGGTTTGGGGGGGGTCAGTCCTTATGGCTACACCTTC. This codes for CASGLGGVSPYGYTF.

The chain has TRBV27 and TRBJ2-3; 12 bases are a match to TRBD1. J gave up 5 bases and V 8 bases, and 8 bases lay outside the gene matches. Germline V lookup: CDR1 MNHEY, CDR2 SMNVEV (reference sequence). CDR3 size: 15 residues. The CDR3 is CASATGQGAVDTQYF. The DNA for the CDR3 is TGTGCCAGCGCCACGGGACAGGGGGCAGTAGATACGCAGTATTTT.

This clone was counted a few times. The chain is built from TRBV9 and TRBJ1-3, with 9 bases fitting TRBD1. This CDR3 is built from 16 residues. Germline values: CDR1 SGDLS, CDR2 YYNGEE. The junction had 4 bases not matched to a gene; V was cut back by 3 bases and J by 0 bases. CDR3 amino acids: CASSGGQGGSGNTIYF. In nucleotides, the CDR3 is TGTGCCAGCAGCGGGGGACAGGGTGGCTCTGGAAACACCATATATTTT. Using reference TRBV9 and TRBJ1-3 for the parts outside the CDR3, the full variable domain is DSGVTQTPKHLITATGQRVTLRCSPRSGDLSVYWYQQSLDQGLQFLIQYYNGEERAKGNILERFSAQQFPDLHSELNLSSLELGDSALYFCASSGGQGGSGNTIYFGEGSWLTVV.

The chain is built from TRBV7-2 and TRBJ1-2; D remains unclear. V was shortened by 2 bases and J by 10 bases, with 20 bases between the two germline ends. Germline CDR1 reads SGHTA; CDR2 reads FQGNSA. The CDR3 spans 15 residues. DNA of the CDR3: TGTGCCAGCAGCTTACTCCCTGACCCTCCTCGGGACTACACCTTC. Its protein is CASSLLPDPPRDYTF.

The chain joins TRBV2 to TRBJ1-2; possible D gene TRBD1, 6 bases. The CDR3 covers 15 residues. CDR1 is SNHLY, CDR2 FYNNEI, per germline. With 4 bases removed from V and 1 base from J, the gap between germline ends came to 13 bases. Here the CDR3 DNA reads TGTGCCAGCAGTGGGACAGCCTTACTTAACTATGGCTACACCTTC. This encodes CASSGTALLNYGYTF.

This clone came up once. This rearrangement joins TRBV11-3 to TRBJ2-7; no definite D call. From germline, CDR1 is SGHNT and CDR2 YENEEA. V shed 5 bases and J shed 6 bases, with 23 bases lying between them. The CDR3 has 16 amino acids. The CDR3 spells CASSTYPATQRGEQYF. For the CDR3, the DNA is TGTGCCAGCAGCACATACCCTGCGACCCAACGAGGCGAGCAGTACTTC. The full variable domain, with the rest looked up from reference TRBV11-3 and TRBJ2-7, is EAGVVQSPRYKIIEKKQPVAFWCNPISGHNTLYWYLQNLGQGPELLIRYENEEAVDDSQLPKDRFSAERLKGVDSTLKIQPAELGDSAVYLCASSTYPATQRGEQYFGPGTRLTVT.

V usage is TRBV14 and J usage is TRBJ1-2; D uncertain. Per the germline V gene, CDR1 is SGHDN and CDR2 is FVKESK. CDR3 length equals 13 residues. Between the trimmed V and J ends, which lost 1 base and 3 bases, there was a span of 6 bases. The CDR3 coding sequence is TGTGCCAGCAGCCAAGTCACACACTATGGCTACACCTTC. This translates into CASSQVTHYGYTF.

The chain is built from TRBV7-9 and TRBJ1-4, with D perhaps TRBD1 (5 bases). Trimming cost V 4 bases and J 7 bases, with 22 bases left between them. The CDR3 has 17 residues. Looked up from germline, CDR1 is SEHNR and CDR2 is FQNEAQ (reference sequence). CDR3 in DNA: TGTGCCAGCAGCTCTCAGTCGTCGGGGGGTTATTCTGAAAAACTGTTTTTT. The encoded protein is CASSSQSSGGYSEKLFF. The whole variable domain, filled in from reference TRBV7-9 and TRBJ1-4, reads DTGVSQNPRHKITKRGQNVTFRCDPISEHNRLYWYRQTLGQGPEFLTYFQNEAQLEKSRLLSDRFSAERPKGSFSTLEIQRTEQGDSAMYLCASSSQSSGGYSEKLFFGSGTQLSVL.

This clone was observed a single time. This chain joins TRBV15 and TRBJ1-5; no firm D call. The CDR3 totals 21 residues. From germline, CDR1 is LNHNV and CDR2 YYDKDF (reference sequence). Trimming removed 0 bases at V and 3 bases at J, with 27 bases between. CDR3 in amino acids: CATSRDPEGTSRGFLNQPQHF. The CDR3 nucleotides are TGTGCCACCAGCAGAGACCCGGAGGGCACCTCGCGAGGGTTTCTCAATCAGCCCCAGCATTTT.

This chain connects TRBV7-8 to TRBJ2-5; tentative D call: TRBD2 (7 bases). Germline values: CDR1 SGHVS, CDR2 FQNEAQ. V lost 0 bases and J 5 bases, leaving 13 bases between the germline ends. The CDR3 consists of 15 residues. The DNA of the CDR3 is TGTGCCAGCAGCTTAGCGGGGGGGGCATGGGAGACCCAGTACTTC. It encodes CASSLAGGAWETQYF.

The rearrangement uses TRBV28 and TRBJ1-5; a possible D gene is TRBD1 (6 bases). Trimming cost V 6 bases and J 4 bases, with 13 bases left between them. The CDR3 has 14 amino acids. Germline V gene lookup returns CDR1 MDHEN and CDR2 SYDVKM. The CDR3 sequence is CASRPTGWNQPQHF. As DNA, the CDR3 is TGTGCCAGCAGGCCTACAGGGTGGAATCAGCCCCAGCATTTT.

V usage is TRBV4-1 and J usage is TRBJ2-5; 8 bases fit TRBD1. The CDR3 sequence is 14 residues long. Looked up from germline, CDR1 is MGHRA and CDR2 is YSYEKL. V shed 1 base and J 5 bases; nucleotides not matched to a gene: 3. DNA for the CDR3: TGCGCCAGCAGCCAAGCAGGGGGCGGGGAGACCCAGTACTTC. Its translation: CASSQAGGGETQYF.

V usage is TRBV5-4 and J usage is TRBJ2-1, with D maybe TRBD2 (6 bases). Trimming shortened V by 4 bases and J by 0 bases, and 14 bases separated the two germline ends. CDR1 is SGHNT and CDR2 is YYREEE in the germline V gene (reference sequence). The length of the CDR3 is 16 residues. The CDR3 DNA follows: TGTGCCAGCAGCACCGGACTACCCGGCTCCTACAATGAGCAGTTCTTC. Translated: CASSTGLPGSYNEQFF.

The gene calls are TRBV7-3 and TRBJ1-2; tentative D call: TRBD1 (6 bases). The CDR3 length is 13 residues. In germline, CDR1 is SGHTA, CDR2 FQGTGA. V was pared by 4 bases and J by 2 bases, with 8 bases between. The CDR3 loop reads CASSSTGNYGYTF. CDR3 DNA: TGTGCCAGCAGCTCTACAGGGAACTATGGCTACACCTTC.

The chain carries TRBV6-5 and TRBJ1-1, with a tentative D call TRBD1 (5 bases). The CDR3 contains 13 residues. The V end lost 2 bases, the J end lost 6 bases, and 10 bases lay between the germline ends. Germline V gene sequence: CDR1 MNHEY, CDR2 SVGAGI. The CDR3 bases are TGTGCCAGCAGTTACCGGGGGAGCTCTGAAGCTTTCTTT. Its protein is CASSYRGSSEAFF.

About this clone itself: The sample carries other DNA sequences with the same CDR3. The chain uses TRBV5-1 and TRBJ2-7, with 7 positions matching TRBD2. The ends lost 0 bases at V and 1 base at J; junction bases unmatched: 1. The CDR3 contains 14 residues. CDR1 SGHRS and CDR2 YFSETQ come from the germline V gene. DNA of the CDR3: TGCGCCAGCAGCTTGGCGGGGGGATCCTACGAGCAGTACTTC. This codes for CASSLAGGSYEQYF.

This clone ranks as medium-sized (0.01 to 0.1%). This CDR3 reads CASSLAEATDTQYF. Written as DNA, the CDR3 is TGTGCCAGCAGCCTCGCGGAAGCTACAGATACGCAGTATTTT. The chain joins TRBV7-6 to TRBJ2-3; D unclear. There are 14 residues in the CDR3. The V end was cut by 5 bases, the J end by 3 bases, with 12 bases between. Germline V gene lookup returns CDR1 SGHVS and CDR2 FNYEAQ.

The chain employs TRBV7-3 and TRBJ2-5, with a weak D call TRBD1 (6 bases). CDR3 length: 13 residues. Trimming stripped 5 bases from V and 5 bases from J, with 12 bases between. The V gene's germline CDR1 is SGHTA and CDR2 FQGTGA. The CDR3 DNA sequence: TGTGCCAGCAGCGGGACATTGGGGGAGACCCAGTACTTC. Its translation is CASSGTLGETQYF.

J is TRBJ2-7 and V is TRBV5-4; weak D call: TRBD1 (5 bases). From germline, CDR1 is SGHNT and CDR2 YYREEE (reference sequence). CDR3 size: 14 residues. The V and J ends lost 1 base and 3 bases respectively, with 11 bases between them. CDR3 bases: TGTGCCAGCAGCTTGCGAACAGGAAACTACGAGCAGTACTTC. Protein product: CASSLRTGNYEQYF.

The V and J genes are TRBV5-1 and TRBJ1-1; maybe TRBD1 (6 bases). The ends were cut back, 1 base at V and 7 bases at J, with 14 bases in the middle. This CDR3 is built from 14 residues. The germline V gene encodes CDR1 SGHRS and CDR2 YFSETQ. CDR3 DNA sequence: TGCGCCAGCAGCTTGTTGCAGGGGCATGGTGAAGCTTTCTTT. It is translated as CASSLLQGHGEAFF.

This clone was seen a few times. The genes are TRBV5-4 and TRBJ1-1; 12 bases align to TRBD1. V dropped 4 bases and J dropped 2; count of bases not matched to a gene: 6. Germline V gives CDR1 SGHNT, CDR2 YYREEE (reference sequence). CDR3 length equals 16 residues. The CDR3 here is CASSTAGTGGNTEAFF. In DNA, the CDR3 is TGTGCCAGCAGCACGGCCGGGACAGGGGGCAACACTGAAGCTTTCTTT.

The V and J genes are TRBV28 and TRBJ2-2; TRBD1 might be the D (5 bases). With 6 bases removed from V and 6 bases from J, the gap between germline ends came to 20 bases. The CDR3 contains 16 residues. In germline, CDR1 is MDHEN, CDR2 SYDVKM. CDR3 protein: CASSSMGPLTAGELFF. CDR3 DNA sequence: TGTGCCAGCAGCTCCATGGGGCCTTTAACGGCCGGGGAGCTGTTTTTT.

The J gene is TRBJ1-4, the V gene TRBV5-5; 9 bases line up with TRBD1. Germline V gene lookup returns CDR1 SGHKS and CDR2 YYEKEE (reference sequence). V shed 2 bases, J shed 6 bases, and the junction held 11 bases outside the gene matches. This CDR3 comprises 17 residues. For the CDR3, the DNA is TGTGCCAGCAGCTTCACCACATCGGGACAGGGAGATGAAAAACTGTTTTTT. As protein: CASSFTTSGQGDEKLFF.

The chain carries TRBV2 and TRBJ1-1; 7 bases agree with TRBD1. The CDR3 totals 15 residues. Trimming cost V 7 bases and J 3 bases; bases outside gene matches: 11. Germline assignment: CDR1 SNHLY and CDR2 FYNNEI. CDR3 amino acids: CASIDREVWDTEAFF. As DNA, the CDR3 is TGTGCCAGCATAGACAGGGAAGTATGGGACACTGAAGCTTTCTTT.

The rearrangement links TRBV6-1 to TRBJ2-2, with TRBD1 matching over 8 bases. The germline V gene encodes CDR1 MNHNS and CDR2 SASEGT. After removal of 4 bases from V and 1 base from J, the junction contained 2 bases not matched to a gene. This CDR3 comprises 15 residues. For the CDR3, the DNA is TGTGCCAGCAGTGCGGACAGGGAGAACACCGGGGAGCTGTTTTTT. As protein: CASSADRENTGELFF.

This CDR3 reads CASSPGWTAYEQYF. The DNA for the CDR3 is TGCGCCAGCAGCCCTGGATGGACGGCCTACGAGCAGTACTTC. This chain uses TRBV5-1 with TRBJ2-7; D is unclear. The V end lost 4 bases, the J end lost 2 bases, and 13 bases lay between the germline ends. Germline V CDR1 and CDR2: SGHRS, YFSETQ. This CDR3 is 14 amino acids long.

J is TRBJ2-6 and V is TRBV9; D is ambiguous. Germline V gene data show CDR1 as SGDLS and CDR2 as YYNGEE. The CDR3 has 18 amino acids. V was cut by 0 bases and J by 0 bases, with 13 bases left in between. The CDR3 DNA reads TGTGCCAGCAGCGTAGGGGGTAGGCCTTACTCTGGGGCCAACGTCCTGACTTTC. This translates into CASSVGGRPYSGANVLTF.

The chain couples TRBV5-4 to TRBJ2-5; 7 bases match TRBD1. CDR1 SGHNT and CDR2 YYREEE come from the germline V gene (reference sequence). CDR3 length: 14 amino acids. Germline trimming cut 0 bases from V and 5 bases from J; bases unmatched to any gene: 4. The CDR3 coding sequence is TGTGCCAGCAGCTTGGGACAGGGTTCGGAGACCCAGTACTTC. Translated, it gives CASSLGQGSETQYF.

CDR3 loop: CATSSGDRGYPDTQYF. The DNA for the CDR3 is TGTGCCACCAGCAGTGGGGACAGGGGATACCCAGATACGCAGTATTTT. This chain links TRBV15 with TRBJ2-3; 10 bases map to TRBD1. Germline CDR1 is LNHNV and CDR2 is YYDKDF (reference sequence). Trimming at V came to 3 bases and at J to 4 bases, leaving 7 bases not matched to a gene. This CDR3 contains 16 residues. Variable domain in full (rest from reference TRBV15 and TRBJ2-3): DAMVIQNPRYQVTQFGKPVTLSCSQTLNHNVMYWYQQKSSQAPKLLFHYYDKDFNNEADTPDNFQSRRPNTSFCFLDIRSPGLGDTAMYLCATSSGDRGYPDTQYFGPGTRLTVL.

V is TRBV5-1 and J is TRBJ2-2, with 11 bases identical to TRBD2. CDR1 SGHRS and CDR2 YFSETQ come from the germline V gene. Trimming cost V 0 bases and J 9 bases; bases outside gene matches: 7. This CDR3 is 16 amino acids long. CDR3 nucleotides: TGCGCCAGCAGCTTGGCCGTACTAGCGGGGGACCGGGAGCTGTTTTTT. Translated: CASSLAVLAGDRELFF.

In this sample, this clone turned up a few times. The chain carries TRBV7-2 and TRBJ2-7; D remains unclear. Germline CDR1 reads SGHTA; CDR2 reads FQGNSA. The length of the CDR3 is 11 residues. V lost 5 bases, J lost 3 bases, and 5 bases lay in between. The CDR3 sequence is CASSVDYEQYF. In DNA, the CDR3 is TGTGCCAGCAGCGTAGACTACGAGCAGTACTTC.

This chain joins TRBV7-2 and TRBJ2-7; TRBD1 aligns across 12 bases. The CDR3 length is 15 residues. Per the germline V gene, CDR1 is SGHTA and CDR2 is FQGNSA. V shed 4 bases and J 5 bases; nucleotides not matched to a gene: 6. The CDR3 sequence: CASSYIGTGGDEQYF. The CDR3 coding sequence is TGTGCCAGCAGCTATATCGGGACAGGGGGCGACGAGCAGTACTTC.